This passage covers 5 T cell receptor beta chains from one sample sequenced in a study of blood T cell repertoires in COVID-19. The protocol was immunoSEQ multiplex PCR, while the TCRdb copy is restricted to in-frame clones and leaves out a portion. The table lists around 420,000 clones, approximately 85% of them singletons. The source material was PBMCs or T cells enriched from blood (not recorded which). These receptor sequences come from a woman between 40 and 55 years old with acute COVID-19.

This chain joins TRBV27 and TRBJ1-1; unclear D gene. Germline CDR1 and CDR2: MNHEY and SMNVEV (reference sequence). The CDR3 sequence is 13 residues long. Trimming removed 3 bases from V and 1 base from J, with 6 bases in between. CDR3 nucleotides: TGTGCCAGCAGTTTCCGGGGGAACACTGAAGCTTTCTTT. Encoded protein: CASSFRGNTEAFF.

As for this clone: The junction shows a germline mismatch at one end, possibly a read error. The gene calls are TRBV19 and TRBJ2-7, with TRBD2 identical over 11 bases. The germline V gene has CDR1 LNHDA and CDR2 SQIVND (reference sequence). The CDR3 is 19 amino acids. The CDR3: CASSLEGPTSGSISYEQYF. CDR3 sequence (DNA): TGTGCCAGTAGTCTAGAAGGCCCCACTAGCGGGAGTATCTCCTACGAGCAGTACTTC.

The chain links TRBV5-4 to TRBJ2-3, with 9 bases that match TRBD2. With 4 bases clipped from V and 5 bases from J, the junction kept 5 bases outside the gene matches. This CDR3 has 14 residues. Germline V CDR1 and CDR2: SGHNT, YYREEE (reference sequence). The CDR3 spells CASSLGLAKDTQYF. In DNA form, the CDR3 reads TGTGCCAGCAGCCTCGGACTAGCGAAAGATACGCAGTATTTT. The full variable domain, in which reference TRBV5-4 and TRBJ2-3 provide the parts outside the CDR3, is ETGVTQSPTHLIKTRGQQVTLRCSSQSGHNTVSWYQQALGQGPQFIFQYYREEENGRGNFPPRFSGLQFPNYSSELNVNALELDDSALYLCASSLGLAKDTQYFGPGTRLTVL.

The CDR3 region is CAISEVAGDNYGYTF. The CDR3, as DNA: TGTGCCATCAGTGAGGTGGCAGGGGATAACTATGGCTACACCTTC. The chain combines TRBV10-3 with TRBJ1-2; weak D call: TRBD1 (6 bases). The CDR3 runs to 15 residues. Deletions cut 2 bases from V and 1 base from J, with 11 bases between. Germline V gene sequence: CDR1 ENHRY, CDR2 SYGVKD.

This clone was found a few times. The chain uses TRBV5-4 and TRBJ1-6; 11 bases map to TRBD1. The CDR3 is made up of 15 amino acids. V lost 0 bases, J lost 9 bases, and 2 bases stayed unmatched. In germline, CDR1 is SGHNT, CDR2 YYREEE (reference sequence). The CDR3 loop is CASSLAGTGGSPLHF. The CDR3 DNA is TGTGCCAGCAGCTTGGCCGGGACAGGGGGTTCACCCCTCCACTTT.